The 2 T cell receptor beta chains below come from one sample, sequenced in a study of blood T cells in healthy people across ages. The authors ran a second PCR of roughly 6 to 12 cycles using a sample-barcoded 5' primer and a J-beta primer mix. TCRdb reanalysed the 5' RACE reads using MiXCR and keeps one entry per CDR3 protein. Of 550,000 to 800,000 distinct CDR3 sequences listed, about 32% are singletons. Source material: blood. Receptors originate from a woman aged 80 or older in good health.

Only a few counts were recorded for this clonotype. The rearrangement joins TRBV6-5 to TRBJ1-3; D remains unclear. The CDR3 contains 14 residues. Germline loops: CDR1 MNHEY, CDR2 SVGAGI. The V end was cut by 6 bases, the J end by 5 bases, with 14 bases between. The CDR3 here is CASRRAEIRNTIYF. The DNA of the CDR3 is TGTGCCAGCAGGCGTGCGGAGATTAGAAACACCATATATTTT.

For the CDR3, the DNA is TGCAGTGCTAGAGATCGAGAGGGGGGAGGTCCACCCCTCCACTTT. Translation: CSARDREGGGPPLHF. The V call is TRBV20-1, the J call TRBJ1-6; possible D gene TRBD1, 6 bases. Trimming stripped 0 bases from V and 11 bases from J, with 17 bases between. The germline V gene has CDR1 DFQATT and CDR2 SNEGSKA (reference sequence). The CDR3 is 15 amino acids.